This T cell receptor beta chain originates from a study of human T cells and chemical hapten exposure. General study results and limits: Significantly more large CDR3 similarity clusters arose among expanded TCRs than among controls.

Specified time point: patch test 1, 2 weeks after DPC sensitization. Treatment in this sample: therapeutic diphenylcyclopropenone sensitization with weekly scalp DPC. Ahead of each patch test application, blood was drawn. Remarks on this clonotype: Its specificity is unknown.

Unique molecular identifiers were attached to individual cDNA molecules within the library. TCRdb re-called the RACE reads with MiXCR, one entry per CDR3 protein. The repertoire consists of some 400,000 distinct CDR3 sequences, with nearly 5% occurring once and the leading ten covering roughly 2.4%. This CDR3 spans 13 amino acids. CDR1 is SNHLY, CDR2 FYNNEI, per germline. Trimming removed 4 bases from V and 1 base from J, with 7 bases in between. The sequencing used whole blood, collected in connection with sensitization to the hapten diphenylcyclopropenone (DPC). The chain joins TRBV2 to TRBJ1-2; D gene ambiguous. The source of this sequence is a woman aged 45-60 years with alopecia areata. Some clones in this sample may be carry-over from other donors' samples. Here the CDR3 DNA reads TGTGCCAGCAGTGGCAGGATTAACTATGGCTACACCTTC. Translated, it gives CASSGRINYGYTF.